The subject of this entry is one T cell receptor beta chain. Germline CDR1 reads DFQATT; CDR2 reads SNEGSKA (reference sequence). This CDR3 contains 15 residues. Between the trimmed V and J ends, which lost 8 bases and 4 bases, there was a span of 21 bases. The data are from a study of T-cell reconstitution after alpha-beta-depleted transplantation in children. The library targeted TCRbeta and was prepared with unique molecular identifiers. TCRdb reanalysed the PCR reads using MiXCR and keeps one entry per CDR3 protein. Of a few hundred thousand distinct CDR3 sequences detected, 10% to 15% appear once; the ten largest clones hold approximately 2%.

The sequencing used PBMCs, mostly from graft donor cells, collected 360 days after TCRalphabeta/CD19-depleted stem cell transplant. This TCR came from a male patient aged 10-17 years who had a stem cell transplant for acute myeloid leukemia, so the T cells may come from the graft donor. The rearrangement uses TRBV20-1 and TRBJ1-3; D is undetermined. The CDR3 spells CSSGVARDNGNTIYF. The CDR3 nucleotides read TGCAGTAGCGGAGTAGCCCGAGACAACGGAAACACCATATATTTT.